The 23 T cell receptor beta chains reported below all come from one sample, sequenced in a study of long-term antiretroviral therapy in people with HIV. Survey-level resolution applied to immunoSEQ assay v3.0. Some clones are missing from TCRdb's copy, which holds only in-frame ones; the method was immunoSEQ multiplex PCR. The data hold 15,000 to 20,000 clones, with roughly 95% observed a single time. The input for sequencing was unsorted PBMCs, taken roughly 10 years after starting antiretroviral therapy. All receptors come from a man aged 25 to 40 with HIV.

The rearrangement uses TRBV7-6 and TRBJ2-5; maybe TRBD1 (6 bases). The germline CDR1 and CDR2 sequences are SGHVS and FNYEAQ. This CDR3 is built from 15 residues. V was clipped by 1 base and J by 3 bases, with 12 bases between them. DNA for the CDR3: TGTGCCAGCAGCTTAGTCGGGACAAATAAAGAGACCCAGTACTTC. Protein: CASSLVGTNKETQYF.

This clone was found once. The junction departs from the called germline gene at one end, perhaps through a read error. The chain joins TRBV2 to TRBJ1-1, with TRBD1 matching over 8 bases. CDR3 length equals 15 residues. Germline values: CDR1 SNHLY, CDR2 FYNNEI. CDR3 in DNA: TGTGCCAGCAGTGAAGGACAGGGGACGAACTCTGAAGCTTTCTTT. Amino acids: CASSEGQGTNSEAFF.

This clone was counted once. This chain uses TRBV6-1 with TRBJ2-4; the D gene is possibly TRBD1 (6 bases). CDR3 length: 14 amino acids. Germline CDR1 MNHNS, CDR2 SASEGT. Trimming left V 5 bases short and J 0 bases short, with 8 bases between. As DNA, the CDR3 is TGTGCCAGCAGTCAGGGGTTAGCCAAAAACATTCAGTACTTC. Translation: CASSQGLAKNIQYF.

V is TRBV6-6 and J is TRBJ2-7, with no clear D. Trimming took 4 bases from V and 3 from J, leaving 4 bases between them. Germline lookup yields CDR1 MNHNY and CDR2 SVGAGI (reference sequence). The CDR3 is 11 amino acids. The CDR3 DNA is TGTGCCAGCAGTTTACTCTACGAGCAGTACTTC. Amino acids: CASSLLYEQYF.

Notes on this clone: Relative to the germline gene, one junction end is altered; a read error may explain this. The chain employs TRBV2 and TRBJ1-1, with D possibly TRBD1 on 5 matching bases. This CDR3 has 17 amino acids. Germline lookup yields CDR1 SNHLY and CDR2 FYNNEI. CDR3 DNA: TGTACCAGCAGTGGGACCTTAGGGCAAACCATGAACACTGAAGCTTTCTTT. Amino acids: CTSSGTLGQTMNTEAFF. The full variable domain, completed using reference TRBV2 and TRBJ1-1, is EPEVTQTPSHQVTQMGQEVILRCVPISNHLYFYWYRQILGQKVEFLVSFYNNEISEKSEIFDDQFSVERPDGSNFTLKIRSTKLEDSAMYFCTSSGTLGQTMNTEAFFGQGTRLTVV.

The rearrangement links TRBV5-4 to TRBJ2-3, with 8 bases that match TRBD2. Unmatched junction bases numbered 12, after V lost 4 bases and J lost 2 bases. This CDR3 contains 17 residues. Germline V gene data show CDR1 as SGHNT and CDR2 as YYREEE (reference sequence). CDR3 region: CASSPGPAGVDTDTQYF. In nucleotides, the CDR3 is TGTGCCAGCAGCCCTGGCCCAGCGGGGGTGGACACAGATACGCAGTATTTT.

This chain uses TRBV11-2 with TRBJ2-5; D perhaps matches TRBD2 (6 bases). V was clipped by 3 bases and J by 5 bases, with 13 bases between them. CDR1 is SGHAT and CDR2 is FQNNGV in the germline V gene. The CDR3 has 14 residues. CDR3 region: CASSLSPGEETQYF. CDR3 nucleotide sequence: TGTGCCAGCAGCTTGTCCCCGGGGGAGGAGACCCAGTACTTC.

V gene TRBV12-1 combines with J gene TRBJ1-5; the table's D call, TRBD1, has no DNA check behind it. TRBV12-1 is marked as a pseudogene. CDR3 length: 14 amino acids. CDR3 loop: CASSPGLRPIGIHF. CDR3 nucleotide sequence: TGTGCCAGCAGCCCTGGGCTCAGGCCCATAGGAATACATTTT.

This clone was counted once. The chain combines TRBV18 with TRBJ1-1; D uncertain. Trimming took 2 bases from V and 1 from J, leaving 8 bases between them. The germline CDR1 and CDR2 sequences are KGHSH and LQKENI. This CDR3 region has 14 residues. In nucleotides, the CDR3 is TGTGCCAGCTCACCAACCCCAGGGAACACTGAAGCTTTCTTT. The encoded protein is CASSPTPGNTEAFF.

V usage is TRBV7-9 and J usage is TRBJ2-2, with D unresolved. Per the germline V gene, CDR1 is SEHNR and CDR2 is FQNEAQ (reference sequence). The V gene lost 4 bases and the J gene lost 7 bases, with 7 bases spanning the gap. The CDR3 is 12 residues long. CDR3 in amino acids: CASSSIDGELFF. CDR3 sequence (DNA): TGTGCCAGCAGCTCTATAGACGGGGAGCTGTTTTTT.

This clone was counted a single time. The junction and the germline gene differ at one end; a read error may be behind it. The genes are TRBV10-3 and TRBJ1-1; 7 positions match TRBD1. The CDR3 sequence is 13 residues long. Germline V gene lookup returns CDR1 ENHRY and CDR2 SYGVKD. This chain's CDR3 is CASSGGTAHEAFF. Here the CDR3 DNA reads TGTGCCAGCAGTGGCGGGACAGCTCATGAAGCTTTCTTT.

This clone has just one count. This chain joins TRBV7-9 and TRBJ1-3; a possible D gene is TRBD1 (6 bases). Germline V lookup: CDR1 SEHNR, CDR2 FQNEAQ (reference sequence). Trimming took 2 bases from V and 8 from J, leaving 13 bases between them. This CDR3 is built from 14 residues. CDR3 in DNA: TGTGCCAGCAGCTTATACAGGGAGGAGTACACCATATATTTT. Translated: CASSLYREEYTIYF.

This clone was seen once. The V gene is TRBV19, the J gene TRBJ1-4; weak D call: TRBD1 (5 bases). The CDR3 length is 12 residues. Germline V gene sequence: CDR1 LNHDA, CDR2 SQIVND (reference sequence). V was pared by 6 bases and J by 12 bases, with 14 bases between. The CDR3 loop reads CASRNTGVELFF. The CDR3 DNA is TGTGCCAGTAGAAACACAGGAGTGGAACTGTTTTTT.

The chain couples TRBV14 to TRBJ1-5; D is ambiguous. The length of the CDR3 is 13 residues. Germline lookup yields CDR1 SGHDN and CDR2 FVKESK. V was pared by 1 base and J by 5 bases, with 6 bases between. The CDR3 nucleotides read TGTGCCAGCAGCCAAGGGCCGTATCAGCCCCAGCATTTT. This translates into CASSQGPYQPQHF.

This clone has a single count. The chain carries TRBV7-6 and TRBJ2-1, with D perhaps TRBD2 (6 bases). CDR3 length: 17 residues. CDR1 SGHVS and CDR2 FNYEAQ come from the germline V gene. Trimming cost V 3 bases and J 3 bases, with 18 bases left between them. CDR3 sequence reads: CASSLRDSGAGYNEQFF. CDR3 DNA: TGTGCCAGCAGCTTGAGGGACTCCGGCGCGGGCTACAATGAGCAGTTCTTC.

The V gene is TRBV14, the J gene TRBJ2-7, with a tentative D call TRBD2 (6 bases). The CDR3 spans 14 residues. Germline loops: CDR1 SGHDN, CDR2 FVKESK. With 1 base removed from V and 7 bases from J, the gap between germline ends came to 14 bases. DNA for the CDR3: TGTGCCAGCAGCCAAGGGAGGGTTCCGTGGGAGCAGTACGTC. This sequence encodes CASSQGRVPWEQYV.

The gene calls are TRBV7-9 and TRBJ1-2; the D gene is possibly TRBD1 (6 bases). The CDR3 has 13 amino acids. The V gene lost 3 bases and the J gene lost 7 bases, with 12 bases spanning the gap. The germline V gene has CDR1 SEHNR and CDR2 FQNEAQ (reference sequence). CDR3 nucleotides: TGTGCCAGCAGCTTTCAGGGGCCCGCTGGCTACACCTTC. Translated: CASSFQGPAGYTF.

This chain connects TRBV4-1 to TRBJ2-2; D not certain. V was pared by 0 bases and J by 9 bases, with 17 bases between. The germline CDR1 and CDR2 sequences are MGHRA and YSYEKL. The CDR3 consists of 16 residues. CDR3 nucleotide sequence: TGCGCCAGCAGCCAAGATGCCTATTCCCTAGGGAGGGAGCTGTTTTTT. Its translation is CASSQDAYSLGRELFF.

The chain carries TRBV10-3 and TRBJ2-7, with D perhaps matching TRBD1 or TRBD2 (6 bases each). This CDR3 has 14 residues. V shed 10 bases and J shed 2 bases, with 18 bases lying between them. Germline V CDR1 and CDR2: ENHRY, SYGVKD. This CDR3 is CATSLGRDTYEQYF. The CDR3 coding sequence is TGTGCCACGAGCCTAGGGCGGGACACCTACGAGCAGTACTTC.

The genes are TRBV6-5 and TRBJ1-5, with a weak D call TRBD1 (5 bases). Trimming removed 7 bases at V and 1 base at J, with 8 bases between. The CDR3 sequence is 13 residues long. CDR1 is MNHEY and CDR2 is SVGAGI in the germline V gene. Written as DNA, the CDR3 is TGTGCCAGCATCAGGGAGAGCAATCAGCCCCAGCATTTT. Translated: CASIRESNQPQHF.

This chain uses TRBV6-6 with TRBJ2-5, with 11 nucleotides matching TRBD2. The CDR3 sequence is 15 residues long. The junction had 7 bases not matched to a gene; V was cut back by 5 bases and J by 5 bases. Germline V gene data show CDR1 as MNHNY and CDR2 as SVGAGI (reference sequence). CDR3 DNA sequence: TGTGCCAGCAGTCCCCTGACTAGCGGGGATGAGACCCAGTACTTC. This gives the protein CASSPLTSGDETQYF.

This sequence joins TRBV2 and TRBJ2-7, with 12 positions matching TRBD2. The V and J ends lost 6 bases and 2 bases, in that order; junction bases with no gene match: 2. The CDR3 has 14 amino acids. The germline V gene has CDR1 SNHLY and CDR2 FYNNEI. CDR3 coding DNA: TGTGCCAGCAGGACTAGCGGGGGCACCTACGAGCAGTACGTC. It encodes CASRTSGGTYEQYV.

The rearrangement links TRBV9 to TRBJ2-1, with a tentative D call TRBD1 (6 bases). Between the trimmed V and J ends, which lost 4 bases and 0 bases, there was a span of 14 bases. The CDR3 loop spans 16 amino acids. CDR1 SGDLS and CDR2 YYNGEE come from the germline V gene. DNA for the CDR3: TGTGCCAGCAGCAAGGAAGGACAGAGCTCCTACAATGAGCAGTTCTTC. Translating gives CASSKEGQSSYNEQFF.